The T cell receptor (beta chain) under discussion was sequenced for a study of cytomegalovirus exposure and HLA in healthy donors. A multiplex PCR was run with 60 Vbeta primers and 13 Jbeta primers. The repertoire was sequenced with immunoSEQ multiplex PCR; TCRdb's copy has only in-frame clones and lacks some. The table shows around 89,000 clones, with 65% to 85% occurring only once. Germline CDR1 and CDR2: SEHNR and FQNEAQ (reference sequence). This CDR3 contains 16 residues. V gave up 4 bases and J gave up 4 bases; unmatched junction bases: 10. Sequences were obtained from PBMCs. V is TRBV7-9 and J is TRBJ2-7, with TRBD1 identical over 10 bases. This receptor was identified in a girl aged 2-10 years in good health and CMV-seropositive. Here the CDR3 DNA reads TGTGCCAGCAGCTCACCCGGGGACAGGGGTAGATACGAGCAGTACTTC. Translating gives CASSSPGDRGRYEQYF.